This T cell receptor beta chain appears in the sequencing data of a study of T cell responses to AZD1222 COVID-19 vaccine. CDR3 length: 19 residues. The ends were cut back, 3 bases at V and 1 base at J, with 24 bases in the middle. Germline CDR1 LNHDA, CDR2 SQIVND (reference sequence). In its sample, this clone was seen once. As yet, its antigen is unknown. Investigators merged groups given second doses at roughly 4 or roughly 12 weeks. The repertoire was sequenced with immunoSEQ multiplex PCR; TCRdb's copy has only in-frame clones and lacks some. The repertoire consists of around 150,000 clones, with about nine tenths occurring once and the leading ten covering just under 2%. General study findings and limits: The reported proportion of spike-specific TCRs targeting unmutated variant regions was nearly half. Repertoire collection took place solely once the T cell response had peaked. Donors were largely white British and mainly female; clonal diversity was possibly underestimated.

The TCR comes from an adult who received the AZD1222 COVID-19 vaccine. The starting material was peripheral blood, obtained 28 days after the second AZD1222 dose. The chain uses TRBV19 and TRBJ1-2; maybe TRBD1 (5 bases). CDR3 residues: CASSIGPGQGKGFNYGYTF. CDR3 sequence (DNA): TGTGCCAGTAGTATTGGTCCCGGGCAGGGCAAGGGTTTTAACTATGGCTACACCTTC.